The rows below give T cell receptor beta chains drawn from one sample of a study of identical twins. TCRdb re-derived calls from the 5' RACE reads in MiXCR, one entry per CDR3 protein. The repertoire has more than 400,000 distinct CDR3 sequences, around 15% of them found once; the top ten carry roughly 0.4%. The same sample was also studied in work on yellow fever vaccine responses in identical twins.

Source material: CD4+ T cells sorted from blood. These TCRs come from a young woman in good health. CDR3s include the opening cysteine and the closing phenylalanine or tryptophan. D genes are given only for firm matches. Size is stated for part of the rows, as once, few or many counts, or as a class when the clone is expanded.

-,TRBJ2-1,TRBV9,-,CASSVAGGTAGSNEQFF,TGTGCCAGCAGCGTAGCAGGTGGGACAGCGGGTTCGAATGAGCAGTTCTTC
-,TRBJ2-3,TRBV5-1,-,CASSFIGGDTDTQYF,TGCGCCAGCAGCTTTATTGGGGGTGACACAGATACGCAGTATTTT
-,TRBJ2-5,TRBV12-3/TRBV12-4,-,CASSLALATSQETQYF,TGTGCCAGCAGTTTAGCACTCGCTACCAGTCAAGAGACCCAGTACTTC
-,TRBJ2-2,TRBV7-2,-,CASTKASSGELFF,TGTGCCAGCACCAAGGCTAGCTCCGGGGAGCTGTTTTTT
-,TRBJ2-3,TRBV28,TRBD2,CASSTTSGVVETQYF,TGTGCCAGCAGTACCACTAGCGGGGTGGTGGAGACGCAGTATTTT
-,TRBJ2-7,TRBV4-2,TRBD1,CASSPGQGDSYEQYF,TGTGCCAGCAGCCCGGGACAGGGCGACTCCTACGAGCAGTACTTC
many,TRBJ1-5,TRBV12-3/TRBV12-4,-,CASSLSQPQHF,TGTGCCAGCAGCCTGAGTCAGCCCCAGCATTTT
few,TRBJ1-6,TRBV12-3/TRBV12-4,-,CASSSRTRSNSPLHF,TGTGCCAGCAGTTCTAGGACTAGAAGTAATTCACCCCTCCACTTT
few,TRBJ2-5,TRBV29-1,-,CSARRAIQETQYF,TGCAGCGCCCGGCGAGCTATCCAAGAGACCCAGTACTTC
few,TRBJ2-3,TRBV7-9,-,CASSLDGLCTDTQYF,TGTGCCAGCAGCTTAGACGGGCTTTGCACAGATACGCAGTATTTT
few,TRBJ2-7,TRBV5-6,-,CASRAGSIGEQYF,TGTGCCAGCCGGGCAGGGTCTATAGGCGAGCAGTACTTC
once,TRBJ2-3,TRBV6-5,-,CASSYSSTTDTQYF,TGTGCCAGCAGTTACTCGTCCACCACAGATACGCAGTATTTT
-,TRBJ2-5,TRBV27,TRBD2,CASSFASGGQETQYF,TGTGCCAGCAGTTTTGCTAGCGGGGGACAAGAGACCCAGTACTTC
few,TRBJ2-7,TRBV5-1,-,CASSLGLGSEQYF,TGCGCCAGCAGCTTGGGCCTGGGTTCGGAGCAGTACTTC